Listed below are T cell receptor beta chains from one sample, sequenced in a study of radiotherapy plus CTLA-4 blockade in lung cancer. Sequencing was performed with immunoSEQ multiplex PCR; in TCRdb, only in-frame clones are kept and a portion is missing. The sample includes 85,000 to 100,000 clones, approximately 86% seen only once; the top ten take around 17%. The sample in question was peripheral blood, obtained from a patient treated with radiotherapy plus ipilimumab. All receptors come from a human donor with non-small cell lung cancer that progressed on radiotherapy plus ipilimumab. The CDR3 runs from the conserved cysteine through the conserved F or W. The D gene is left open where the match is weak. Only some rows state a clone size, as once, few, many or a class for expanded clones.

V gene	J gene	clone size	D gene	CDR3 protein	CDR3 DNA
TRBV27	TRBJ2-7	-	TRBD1	CASSQLDRGLYEQYF	TGTGCCAGCAGCCAACTAGACAGGGGGCTATACGAGCAGTACTTC
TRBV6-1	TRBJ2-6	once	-	CASSERYQGFSEANVLTF	TGTGCCAGCAGTGAAAGGTATCAGGGGTTCTCTGAGGCCAACGTCCTGACTTTC
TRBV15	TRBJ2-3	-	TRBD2	CATSIAGDLDTQYF	TGTGCCACCAGCATAGCGGGAGACCTAGATACGCAGTATTTT
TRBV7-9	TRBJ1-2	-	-	CASARTDDGYTF	TGTGCCAGCGCTAGGACGGACGATGGCTACACCTTC
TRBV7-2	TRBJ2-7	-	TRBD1	CASSQGQSSLYEQYF	TGTGCCAGCAGCCAGGGACAGAGTTCCCTCTACGAGCAGTACTTC
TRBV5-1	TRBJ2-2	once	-	CASSLAPKKGTGELFF	TGCGCCAGCAGCTTGGCCCCCAAAAAAGGCACCGGGGAGCTGTTTTTT
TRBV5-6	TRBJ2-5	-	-	CASSLTLGETQYF	TGTGCCAGCAGCTTAACCCTTGGAGAGACCCAGTACTTC
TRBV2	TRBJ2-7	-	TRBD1	CASSEGTGPYEQYF	TGTGCCAGCAGTGAAGGGACAGGACCCTACGAGCAGTACTTC
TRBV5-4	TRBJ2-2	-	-	CASSLQGTGELFF	TGTGCCAGCAGCTTACAGGGCACCGGGGAGCTGTTTTTT
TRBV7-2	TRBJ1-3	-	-	CASSPNAGVYGNTIYF	TGTGCCAGCAGCCCCAACGCAGGGGTATATGGAAACACCATATATTTT
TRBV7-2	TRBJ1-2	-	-	CASSLAGVNYGYTF	TGTGCCAGCAGCTTAGCAGGAGTCAACTATGGCTACACCTTC
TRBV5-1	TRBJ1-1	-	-	CASSLSDRWNTEAFF	TGCGCCAGCAGCTTATCGGACAGATGGAACACTGAAGCTTTCTTT
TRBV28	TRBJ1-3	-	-	CASSLKGNTIYF	TGTGCCAGCAGTTTGAAGGGAAACACCATATATTTT
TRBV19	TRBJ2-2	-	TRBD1	CASRQGILTGELFF	TGTGCCAGTAGACAGGGGATCCTAACCGGGGAGCTGTTTTTT
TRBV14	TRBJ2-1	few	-	CASSHLGQAYNEQFF	TGTGCCAGCAGCCACCTCGGACAAGCCTACAATGAGCAGTTCTTC
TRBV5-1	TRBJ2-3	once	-	CASSTLVGTDTQYF	TGCGCCAGCAGCACCCTTGTGGGCACAGATACGCAGTATTTT
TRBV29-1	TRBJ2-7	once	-	CSVEDRYEQYF	TGCAGCGTTGAAGATCGCTACGAGCAGTACTTC
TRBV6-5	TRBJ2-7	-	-	CASSYSRQVKQYF	TGTGCCAGCAGTTACTCGAGGCAGGTGAAGCAGTACTTC
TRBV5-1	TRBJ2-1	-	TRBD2	CASTGGGLAGGMHEQFF	TGCGCCAGCACCGGTGGAGGTCTGGCGGGAGGTATGCATGAGCAGTTCTTC
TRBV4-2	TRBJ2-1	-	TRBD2	CASSQWEGGPLNEQFF	TGTGCCAGCAGCCAATGGGAGGGAGGGCCTTTGAATGAGCAGTTCTTC
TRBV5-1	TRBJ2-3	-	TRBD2	CASSSRTSGADTQYF	TGCGCCAGCAGCTCCCGTACTAGCGGCGCAGATACGCAGTATTTT
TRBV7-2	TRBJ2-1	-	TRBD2	CASSQLPGGNNEQFF	TGTGCCAGCAGCCAGTTGCCGGGAGGGAACAATGAGCAGTTCTTC
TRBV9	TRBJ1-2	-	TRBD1	CASSPRTGGGYTF	TGTGCCAGCAGCCCCCGGACAGGGGGTGGCTACACCTTC
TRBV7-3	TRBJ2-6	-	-	CASRHLAGEGSGANVLTF	TGTGCCAGCAGGCATCTAGCAGGGGAGGGCTCTGGGGCCAACGTCCTGACTTTC
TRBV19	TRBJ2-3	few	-	CASSSRSRDTQYF	TGTGCCAGTAGTTCCCGATCGAGGGATACGCAGTATTTT
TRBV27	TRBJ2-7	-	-	CASSTLSGTGSGEQYF	TGTGCCAGCAGCACACTATCAGGGACTGGTAGCGGCGAGCAGTACTTC
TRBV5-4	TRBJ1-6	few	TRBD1	CASSRERTGNSPLHF	TGTGCCAGCAGCCGGGAACGGACAGGGAATTCACCCCTCCACTTT
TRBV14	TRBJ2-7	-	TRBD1	CASSRDRVGEQYF	TGTGCCAGCAGCCGGGACAGGGTTGGCGAGCAGTACTTC
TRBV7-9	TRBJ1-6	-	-	CASSLDEVSPLHF	TGTGCCAGCAGCTTAGATGAGGTTTCACCCCTCCACTTT
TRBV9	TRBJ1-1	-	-	CASSVDGSSNTEAFF	TGTGCCAGCAGCGTAGACGGCAGCTCGAACACTGAAGCTTTCTTT
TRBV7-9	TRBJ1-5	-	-	CASSLGQVNQPQHF	TGTGCCAGCAGCTTAGGGCAAGTCAATCAGCCCCAGCATTTT
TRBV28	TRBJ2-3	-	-	CASTLSPLSTDTQYF	TGTGCCAGCACCCTATCCCCCTTAAGCACAGATACGCAGTATTTT
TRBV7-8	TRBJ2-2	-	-	CASSPGWRDTGELFF	TGTGCCAGCAGCCCAGGTTGGCGCGACACCGGGGAGCTGTTTTTT
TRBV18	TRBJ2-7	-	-	CASSPQGSYEQYF	TGTGCCAGCTCACCCCAGGGGAGCTACGAGCAGTACTTC
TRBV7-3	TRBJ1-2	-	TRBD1	CASSLGGQGAGGYTF	TGTGCCAGCAGCTTAGGGGGACAGGGGGCTGGTGGCTACACCTTC
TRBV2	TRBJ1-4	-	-	CASRGTGPNEKLFF	TGTGCCAGCAGGGGTACAGGGCCTAATGAAAAACTGTTTTTT
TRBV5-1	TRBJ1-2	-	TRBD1	CASSSNRGASYGYTF	TGCGCCAGCAGCTCAAACAGGGGTGCGTCCTATGGCTACACCTTC